The 17 T cell receptor beta chains presented below share a single source sample, sequenced in a study of technical replicates of blood from several donors. The repertoire was sequenced with immunoSEQ multiplex PCR; TCRdb's copy has only in-frame clones and lacks some. The data hold around 83,000 clones, with about 93% observed a single time. Sequences were obtained from T cells isolated from PBMCs. These receptors came from a human donor in good health.

The chain uses TRBV2 and TRBJ2-3, with 9 bases fitting TRBD1. The CDR3 loop spans 14 amino acids. Losses at the gene ends were 7 bases for V and 5 bases for J; bases not matched to a gene: 7. Per germline, CDR1 SNHLY and CDR2 FYNNEI. The CDR3 is CASKRTGGVDTQYF. DNA of the CDR3: TGTGCCAGCAAAAGAACAGGGGGCGTAGATACGCAGTATTTT.

The V call is TRBV30, the J call TRBJ1-2; 7 nucleotides match TRBD1. The CDR3 length is 12 residues. V lost 5 bases and J lost 6; bases outside the gene matches: 6. From germline, CDR1 is GTSNPN and CDR2 SVGIG (reference sequence). CDR3 DNA: TGTGCCTGGGGACAGGAGAGGAATGGCTACACCTTC. Its protein product is CAWGQERNGYTF. The whole variable domain, remainder taken from reference TRBV30 and TRBJ1-2, is SQTIHQWPATLVQPVGSPLSLECTVEGTSNPNLYWYRQAAGRGLQLLFYSVGIGQISSEVPQNLSASRPQDRQFILSSKKLLLSDSGFYLCAWGQERNGYTFGSGTRLTVV.

CDR3 in amino acids: CASSRDSRSNQPQHF. Written as DNA, the CDR3 is TGTGCCAGCAGTCGAGACAGTAGGAGCAATCAGCCCCAGCATTTT. This chain links TRBV2 with TRBJ1-5, with D maybe TRBD1 (5 bases). The CDR3 extends over 15 amino acids. Germline CDR1 and CDR2: SNHLY and FYNNEI. The germline V and J ends were trimmed by 5 bases and 1 base, with 12 bases remaining between them.

This chain links TRBV2 with TRBJ1-5, with 11 bases lining up with TRBD1. CDR3 size: 15 residues. The germline CDR1 and CDR2 sequences are SNHLY and FYNNEI. Germline trimming cut 6 bases from V and 6 bases from J; bases unmatched to any gene: 7. The CDR3 spells CASRLGQGGRQPQHF. Here the CDR3 DNA reads TGTGCCAGCAGGCTGGGACAGGGGGGCCGTCAGCCCCAGCATTTT.

The rearrangement uses TRBV6-5 and TRBJ2-7; a possible D gene is TRBD2 (6 bases). V shed 7 bases and J shed 2 bases, with 15 bases lying between them. There are 14 residues in the CDR3. In germline, CDR1 is MNHEY, CDR2 SVGAGI. CDR3 DNA: TGTGCCAGCATGGGCGGGAAGAACACCTACGAGCAGTACTTC. Translated: CASMGGKNTYEQYF.

This clone was seen only once. The chain uses TRBV11-2 and TRBJ2-2; D call uncertain. In germline, CDR1 is SGHAT, CDR2 FQNNGV. The V and J ends lost 3 bases and 5 bases respectively, with 7 bases between them. This CDR3 spans 13 amino acids. CDR3 in amino acids: CASSFSGTGELFF. The CDR3 DNA follows: TGTGCCAGCAGCTTCTCCGGGACCGGGGAGCTGTTTTTT. Full variable domain (missing parts from reference TRBV11-2 and TRBJ2-2): EAGVAQSPRYKIIEKRQSVAFWCNPISGHATLYWYQQILGQGPKLLIQFQNNGVVDDSQLPKDRFSAERLKGVDSTLKIQPAKLEDSAVYLCASSFSGTGELFFGEGSRLTVL.

V and J are TRBV7-8 and TRBJ1-1; no clear D. This CDR3 comprises 13 residues. Germline CDR1 reads SGHVS; CDR2 reads FQNEAQ. V was clipped by 1 base and J by 11 bases, with 14 bases between them. DNA for the CDR3: TGTGCCAGCAGCTTAGAACCCCCGGGAATGGCTTTCTTT. Protein product: CASSLEPPGMAFF.

The V and J genes are TRBV4-1 and TRBJ2-3; 12 positions match TRBD2. V was pared by 10 bases and J by 1 base, with 3 bases of the junction left unmatched. The germline V gene encodes CDR1 MGHRA and CDR2 YSYEKL. This CDR3 contains 14 residues. Here the CDR3 DNA reads TGCGCCATCTCTAGCGGGAGGGGCACAGATACGCAGTATTTT. Translation gives CAISSGRGTDTQYF.

The rearrangement links TRBV30 to TRBJ2-3; D is possibly TRBD2 (6 bases). V was shortened by 2 bases and J by 6 bases, with 15 bases between the two germline ends. The CDR3 loop spans 14 amino acids. Germline-derived CDR1 and CDR2 are GTSNPN and SVGIG (reference sequence). CDR3 region: CAWSLEGAEDTQYF. The CDR3, as DNA: TGTGCCTGGAGTCTGGAGGGAGCCGAGGATACGCAGTATTTT.

The chain recombines TRBV6-5 with TRBJ2-7, with 7 bases fitting TRBD2. This CDR3 has 16 amino acids. Per germline, CDR1 MNHEY and CDR2 SVGAGI. J lost 6 bases, V lost 0 bases, and 11 bases had no gene match. CDR3 sequence (DNA): TGTGCCAGCAGTTACTCCTATACGCTAAGGGAGGGCGAGCAGTACTTC. Translated, it gives CASSYSYTLREGEQYF.

The rearrangement joins TRBV4-1 to TRBJ2-7; possible D gene TRBD2, 6 bases. CDR1 and CDR2 (germline): MGHRA, YSYEKL. There are 14 residues in the CDR3. The germline V and J ends were trimmed by 4 bases and 5 bases, with 15 bases remaining between them. The CDR3 reads CASSRDYAGHEQYF. As DNA, the CDR3 is TGCGCCAGCAGCCGGGATTACGCGGGGCACGAGCAGTACTTC.

The chain carries TRBV6-5 and TRBJ1-5; D call uncertain. V lost 6 bases to trimming and J lost 6 bases, with 12 bases between them. The CDR3 is made up of 13 amino acids. The germline CDR1 and CDR2 sequences are MNHEY and SVGAGI. Written as DNA, the CDR3 is TGTGCCAGCAGCCGCCCAGGAGGTCAGCCCCAGCATTTT. Protein: CASSRPGGQPQHF.

This chain connects TRBV27 to TRBJ2-1, with 9 bases that match TRBD1. J was trimmed by 8 bases and V by 1 base; bases with no gene match: 9. This CDR3 comprises 16 residues. CDR1 MNHEY and CDR2 SMNVEV come from the germline V gene (reference sequence). As DNA, the CDR3 is TGTGCCAGCAGTTTATATTGGACAGGGGTGTACTATGAGCAGTTCTTC. It codes for CASSLYWTGVYYEQFF.

The chain carries TRBV6-1 and TRBJ2-7, with a possible D match to TRBD2 (6 bases). This CDR3 has 15 residues. V was pared by 4 bases and J by 4 bases, with 17 bases between. Germline V CDR1 and CDR2: MNHNS, SASEGT. The CDR3 coding sequence is TGTGCCAGCAGTGCCGGGACTCTAGGGAGTTACGAGCAGTACTTC. This gives the protein CASSAGTLGSYEQYF.

This chain joins TRBV5-1 and TRBJ1-1; no clear D gene. Germline CDR1 and CDR2: SGHRS and YFSETQ. CDR3 size: 13 residues. Deletions cut 0 bases from V and 1 base from J, with 4 bases between. The CDR3 sequence: CASSLAQNTEAFF. CDR3 bases: TGCGCCAGCAGCTTGGCCCAGAACACTGAAGCTTTCTTT.

This chain joins TRBV7-2 and TRBJ2-6; TRBD1 matches 7 bases. Germline CDR1 reads SGHTA; CDR2 reads FQGNSA. The CDR3 totals 13 residues. V gave up 5 bases and J gave up 9 bases; unmatched junction bases: 4. DNA for the CDR3: TGTGCCAGCAGCCCCAGGGGGTACAACGTCCTGACTTTC. Its translation is CASSPRGYNVLTF.

The gene calls are TRBV7-2 and TRBJ2-1; the match to TRBD2 covers 13 bases. The ends lost 8 bases at V and 7 bases at J; junction bases unmatched: 11. CDR1 and CDR2 from the germline V gene are SGHTA and FQGNSA. The CDR3 has 16 residues. CDR3 DNA sequence: TGTGCCAGCCGGGGGACTAGCGGGATCATGGGGAATGAGCAGTTCTTC. This sequence encodes CASRGTSGIMGNEQFF.